What follows are 14 T cell receptor beta chains derived from one specimen sequenced in a study of T cells after yellow fever vaccination. One entry per CDR3 protein, called by TCRdb with MiXCR from the 5' RACE reads. The top ten hold 14% to 15% of the sample, which has 500,000 to 650,000 distinct CDR3 sequences, about 12% seen once. This specimen was PBMCs, taken on the day of the yellow fever booster vaccination. Receptor source: a young man who received the YFV17D yellow fever vaccine.

This clonotype was detected a few times. It is likely a read error, because the conserved phenylalanine at the end of the CDR3 is missing. No DNA is shown, since the ends of the CDR3 on it are uncertain; the CDR3 is the one TCRdb lists. The chain has TRBV20-1 and TRBJ2-3; the tabulated D call, TRBD1, remains unverified against the DNA. Germline loops: CDR1 DFQATT, CDR2 SNEGSKA (reference sequence). With termini counted, the CDR3 has 8 amino acids. This CDR3 is CSARNLGQ.

The CDR3 region is CASSSGQGRIDEQYF. Written as DNA, the CDR3 is TGTGCCAGCAGTTCAGGTCAGGGGCGGATCGACGAGCAGTACTTC. The V and J genes are TRBV12-3 or TRBV12-4 and TRBJ2-7, with a possible D match to TRBD1 (6 bases). The V end lost 4 bases, the J end lost 5 bases, and 18 bases lay between the germline ends. The CDR3 runs to 15 residues.

The rearrangement links TRBV28 to TRBJ2-7, with unresolved D. Germline V gene lookup returns CDR1 MDHEN and CDR2 SYDVKM. The length of the CDR3 is 15 residues. V was trimmed by 2 bases and J by 3 bases, leaving 14 bases between them. The CDR3 spells CASSLDVQSYYEQYF. The CDR3 DNA reads TGTGCCAGCAGTTTAGACGTACAGAGCTACTACGAGCAGTACTTC.

This clonotype was found many times. The J gene is TRBJ2-1, the V gene TRBV2; 12 bases are a match to TRBD2. The junction had 4 bases not matched to a gene; V was cut back by 11 bases and J by 5 bases. The CDR3 spans 13 residues. CDR1 and CDR2 (germline): SNHLY, FYNNEI. The CDR3 nucleotides read TGTGCCTCACGGACTAGCGGGAACAATGAGCAGTTCTTC. This encodes CASRTSGNNEQFF.

This chain joins TRBV27 and TRBJ2-4, with a tentative D call TRBD2 (5 bases). Germline V gene data show CDR1 as MNHEY and CDR2 as SMNVEV (reference sequence). The CDR3 sequence is 13 residues long. V was pared by 2 bases and J by 8 bases, with 10 bases between. Here the CDR3 reads CASSLTWRDIQYF. The CDR3 DNA sequence: TGTGCCAGCAGTTTAACCTGGCGGGACATTCAGTACTTC.

This chain connects TRBV2 to TRBJ2-1; 7 bases line up with TRBD2. After removal of 0 bases from V and 6 bases from J, the junction contained 14 bases not matched to a gene. The CDR3 covers 18 residues. Germline V gives CDR1 SNHLY, CDR2 FYNNEI. The CDR3, as DNA: TGTGCCAGCAGTGAAGCGCTTGTGCTCCGGACTAGAGGCAATGAGCAGTTCTTC. It translates to CASSEALVLRTRGNEQFF. Variable domain in full (rest from reference TRBV2 and TRBJ2-1): EPEVTQTPSHQVTQMGQEVILRCVPISNHLYFYWYRQILGQKVEFLVSFYNNEISEKSEIFDDQFSVERPDGSNFTLKIRSTKLEDSAMYFCASSEALVLRTRGNEQFFGPGTRLTVL.

This clonotype came up a few times. V usage is TRBV30 and J usage is TRBJ2-1, with 7 bases lining up with TRBD2. From germline, CDR1 is GTSNPN and CDR2 SVGIG (reference sequence). With 1 base clipped from V and 11 bases from J, the junction kept 8 bases outside the gene matches. CDR3 length: 13 residues. DNA of the CDR3: TGTGCCTGGAGTGGTTTAGCGGGCCTGCAGCAGTTCTTC. Its protein product is CAWSGLAGLQQFF.

V gene TRBV7-9 combines with J gene TRBJ1-1; the D is unclear. Per germline, CDR1 SEHNR and CDR2 FQNEAQ (reference sequence). Trimming removed 3 bases at V and 5 bases at J, with 7 bases between. CDR3 length equals 12 residues. CDR3 residues: CASSFKLTEAFF. CDR3 bases: TGTGCCAGCAGCTTCAAGCTAACTGAAGCTTTCTTT.

This chain uses TRBV20-1 with TRBJ2-5, with 10 bases matching TRBD1. Germline trimming cut 4 bases from V and 5 bases from J; bases unmatched to any gene: 13. The CDR3 has 16 residues. Germline lookup yields CDR1 DFQATT and CDR2 SNEGSKA (reference sequence). The CDR3 region has the DNA TGCAGTGCTACCCAACCGGGACAGGGGTATGAGGAGACCCAGTACTTC. Translated, it gives CSATQPGQGYEETQYF.

The chain has TRBV6-2 or TRBV6-3 and TRBJ2-7; D is possibly TRBD2 (6 bases). Per the germline V gene, CDR1 is MNHEY and CDR2 is SVGEGT. The CDR3 has 18 amino acids. Trimming removed 0 bases from V and 0 bases from J, with 18 bases in between. The CDR3, as DNA: TGTGCCAGCAGTTACTCGAGTGGGACTTTTCAAAACTCCTACGAGCAGTACTTC. Residues: CASSYSSGTFQNSYEQYF.

This clonotype was picked up a small number of times. The chain links TRBV12-3 or TRBV12-4 to TRBJ1-1, with TRBD1 matching over 9 bases. The CDR3 covers 15 residues. V dropped 6 bases and J dropped 3; count of bases not matched to a gene: 8. CDR3 nucleotides: TGTGCCAGCAGAACAACAGGGGGCGCGGACACTGAAGCTTTCTTT. This gives the protein CASRTTGGADTEAFF.

This clonotype was seen ten or more times. The rearrangement uses TRBV5-1 and TRBJ2-7, with TRBD1 as a possible D gene (5 bases). V lost 4 bases, J lost 5 bases, and 7 bases lay in between. From germline, CDR1 is SGHRS and CDR2 YFSETQ. The CDR3 spans 11 residues. CDR3 residues: CASSGQNEQYF. The CDR3 DNA is TGCGCCAGCAGCGGACAAAACGAGCAGTACTTC.

Here the CDR3 reads CASSQTGAGLIYEQYF. CDR3 sequence (DNA): TGTGCCAGCAGCCAGACGGGGGCGGGTCTTATCTACGAGCAGTACTTC. The chain is built from TRBV28 and TRBJ2-7; D may match TRBD1 or TRBD2 (6 bases each). V was pared by 6 bases and J by 3 bases, with 21 bases between. CDR1 is MDHEN and CDR2 is SYDVKM in the germline V gene. The CDR3 covers 16 residues.

V usage is TRBV12-3 or TRBV12-4 and J usage is TRBJ2-7; D perhaps matches TRBD2 (6 bases). The V gene lost 6 bases and the J gene lost 3 bases, with 18 bases spanning the gap. This CDR3 spans 15 amino acids. The CDR3 DNA sequence: TGTGCCAGCAGGGCGGGGATGGCTAGAGGCTACGAGCAGTACTTC. It is translated as CASRAGMARGYEQYF.